This passage covers 32 T cell receptor beta chains from one sample sequenced in a study of response to subunit inactivated influenza vaccine. TCRdb reprocessed the RT-PCR reads via MiXCR and lists one record per CDR3 protein. Of 150,000 to 200,000 distinct CDR3 sequences listed, roughly 12% are singletons. A further study also used this sample, focusing on T cells expressing NK-cell markers. From that paper: TCR beta cDNA was generated via 5'RACE template switching incorporating UMIs.

The source material was CD8+ T cells sorted from PBMCs, sampled 12 days after vaccination. The receptor set was obtained from a man aged 45-65 years who received an inactivated influenza vaccine.

This clonotype was seen ten or more times. The chain employs TRBV12-3 or TRBV12-4 and TRBJ1-2; no clear D. The CDR3 has 11 amino acids. Trimming removed 6 bases from V and 8 bases from J, with 10 bases in between. The CDR3 reads CASSLLGGYTF. Here the CDR3 DNA reads TGTGCCAGCAGCCTCCTGGGAGGCTACACCTTC.

This clonotype was found a few times. This chain links TRBV9 with TRBJ2-7; unclear D gene. Germline lookup yields CDR1 SGDLS and CDR2 YYNGEE. The CDR3 consists of 15 residues. V lost 2 bases and J lost 5, with 17 bases in between. CDR3 protein: CASSVSGYPRDEQYF. CDR3 DNA: TGTGCCAGCAGCGTGTCAGGATATCCTCGGGACGAGCAGTACTTC.

This clonotype was seen more than once but under ten times. The chain couples TRBV28 to TRBJ2-3, with a possible D match to TRBD1 (6 bases). Per the germline V gene, CDR1 is MDHEN and CDR2 is SYDVKM. V dropped 6 bases and J dropped 2 bases, with 12 bases sitting between them. The CDR3 loop spans 14 amino acids. CDR3: CASRGAILTDTQYF. The DNA of the CDR3 is TGTGCCAGCAGGGGGGCGATACTCACAGATACGCAGTATTTT.

This chain links TRBV5-1 with TRBJ2-1, with D tentatively TRBD1 (5 bases). V was clipped by 5 bases and J by 0 bases, with 15 bases between them. This CDR3 has 16 amino acids. From germline, CDR1 is SGHRS and CDR2 YFSETQ. Here the CDR3 DNA reads TGCGCCAGCAGACAGGTGGAGCTAAACTCCTACAATGAGCAGTTCTTC. Its protein product is CASRQVELNSYNEQFF.

This clonotype has just one count. The chain carries TRBV10-3 and TRBJ1-6; D not certain. This CDR3 has 14 amino acids. Germline lookup yields CDR1 ENHRY and CDR2 SYGVKD. V lost 11 bases, J lost 6 bases, and 17 bases lay in between. The CDR3 here is CASEMGRGNSPLHF. DNA of the CDR3: TGTGCCTCAGAAATGGGAAGAGGTAATTCACCCCTCCACTTT.

A few counts support this clonotype. The V and J genes are TRBV4-1 and TRBJ2-7, with TRBD1 identical over 9 bases. Germline-derived CDR1 and CDR2 are MGHRA and YSYEKL. V lost 4 bases to trimming and J lost 6 bases; unmatched junction nucleotides: 7. The CDR3 totals 14 residues. The CDR3 nucleotides read TGCGCCAGCAGCCCCGACAGGGGGACCGCCGAGCAGTACTTC. Translating gives CASSPDRGTAEQYF.

The chain is built from TRBV11-2 and TRBJ2-3, with D perhaps TRBD1 or TRBD2 (5 bases each). The CDR3 sequence is 17 residues long. Trimming cost V 5 bases and J 0 bases, with 18 bases left between them. Germline CDR1 and CDR2: SGHAT and FQNNGV. In DNA form, the CDR3 reads TGTGCCAGCAGCCATGAGTGGGGGTTCACTAGCACAGATACGCAGTATTTT. Protein: CASSHEWGFTSTDTQYF.

The CDR3 spells CASREPGTGTDTEAFF. CDR3 nucleotide sequence: TGTGCCAGCAGGGAACCCGGGACCGGGACGGACACTGAAGCTTTCTTT. The chain uses TRBV2 and TRBJ1-1; the D gene is possibly TRBD1 (5 bases). V was clipped by 6 bases and J by 3 bases, with 20 bases between them. The germline V gene has CDR1 SNHLY and CDR2 FYNNEI. The CDR3 has 16 residues.

This clonotype was observed many times. The J gene is TRBJ1-2, the V gene TRBV12-3 or TRBV12-4; TRBD1 agrees at 9 bases. The ends lost 3 bases at V and 5 bases at J; junction bases unmatched: 4. The CDR3 covers 14 residues. The CDR3 sequence is CASSLTGGVYGYTF. The CDR3 DNA is TGTGCCAGCAGTTTGACAGGGGGTGTGTATGGCTACACCTTC.

The V gene is TRBV12-3 or TRBV12-4, the J gene TRBJ1-1; weak D call: TRBD1 (6 bases). The length of the CDR3 is 16 residues. The germline V and J ends were trimmed by 7 bases and 2 bases, with 20 bases remaining between them. The CDR3 coding sequence is TGTGCCAGCAATCTCATATCCGGGACACTAAACACTGAAGCTTTCTTT. This gives the protein CASNLISGTLNTEAFF.

The chain is built from TRBV4-3 and TRBJ2-7; D is unresolved. V was clipped by 0 bases and J by 3 bases, with 9 bases between them. CDR1 LGHNA and CDR2 YSLEER come from the germline V gene. The CDR3 contains 14 residues. CDR3 DNA: TGCGCCAGCAGCCAAGAATCGTTCAGCTACGAGCAGTACTTC. This sequence encodes CASSQESFSYEQYF.

This clonotype was picked up many times. The genes are TRBV7-8 and TRBJ2-1; D not resolved. V dropped 1 base and J dropped 8 bases, with 6 bases sitting between them. The CDR3 covers 12 residues. CDR1 is SGHVS and CDR2 is FQNEAQ in the germline V gene. CDR3 nucleotides: TGTGCCAGCAGCTTAGGGGCTGATGAGCAGTTCTTC. Protein: CASSLGADEQFF.

This clonotype was observed many times. V and J are TRBV29-1 and TRBJ2-1, with a possible D match to TRBD2 (6 bases). Trimming removed 7 bases from V and 7 bases from J, with 11 bases in between. The CDR3 consists of 11 residues. CDR1 is SQVTM, CDR2 ANQGSEA, per germline. The CDR3 here is CSAPRGNEQFF. The CDR3 DNA is TGCAGCGCGCCCCGGGGGAATGAGCAGTTCTTC.

The chain couples TRBV12-5 to TRBJ2-1, with D perhaps matching TRBD1 (6 bases). CDR1 is LGHNT, CDR2 FRNRAP, per germline. CDR3 length: 13 residues. V gave up 3 bases and J gave up 7 bases, with 10 bases separating them. The CDR3 region is CASGFTGINEQFF. Written as DNA, the CDR3 is TGTGCTAGTGGTTTTACAGGGATTAATGAGCAGTTCTTC.

The chain recombines TRBV20-1 with TRBJ1-3, with D possibly matching TRBD1 (6 bases). Germline CDR1 and CDR2: DFQATT and SNEGSKA (reference sequence). The ends were cut back, 1 base at V and 6 bases at J, with 10 bases in the middle. The CDR3 totals 13 residues. This CDR3 is CSARARGENTIYF. The CDR3, as DNA: TGCAGTGCTAGAGCCAGGGGAGAAAACACCATATATTTT.

This clonotype was seen ten or more times. The chain employs TRBV3-1 and TRBJ2-3; D may be TRBD1 (5 bases). The germline V gene has CDR1 LGHDT and CDR2 YNNKEL (reference sequence). CDR3 length equals 17 residues. The V gene lost 4 bases and the J gene lost 5 bases, with 22 bases spanning the gap. CDR3 coding DNA: TGTGCCAGCAGCCCCCTAGGGGTCTACCTGGGGAAAGATACGCAGTATTTT. Translation: CASSPLGVYLGKDTQYF.

This clonotype was observed a few times. CDR3 nucleotides: TGTGCCAGCAGCTCCCGGACAGGTATCCCGTCCTACGAGCAGTACTTC. It yields the protein CASSSRTGIPSYEQYF. The rearrangement links TRBV7-2 to TRBJ2-7; the match to TRBD1 covers 7 bases. The CDR3 covers 16 residues. V lost 4 bases to trimming and J lost 1 base; unmatched junction nucleotides: 10. CDR1 and CDR2 (germline): SGHTA, FQGNSA.

The chain has TRBV7-9 and TRBJ2-2, with D perhaps being TRBD1 or TRBD2 (5 bases each). The CDR3 covers 15 residues. From germline, CDR1 is SEHNR and CDR2 FQNEAQ (reference sequence). Trimming cost V 4 bases and J 1 base, with 10 bases left between them. Here the CDR3 reads CASSSGTGNTGELFF. In DNA, the CDR3 is TGTGCCAGCAGCTCCGGGACGGGGAACACCGGGGAGCTGTTTTTT.

The chain has TRBV28 and TRBJ2-7, with D unresolved. Germline loops: CDR1 MDHEN, CDR2 SYDVKM. Trimming stripped 4 bases from V and 5 bases from J, with 15 bases between. This CDR3 comprises 14 residues. The DNA of the CDR3 is TGTGCCAGCAGTTCCCGATCCTGGAGCGACGAGCAGTACTTC. It specifies CASSSRSWSDEQYF.

The chain couples TRBV7-9 to TRBJ2-5; D is unresolved. The germline gives CDR1 SEHNR, CDR2 FQNEAQ (reference sequence). V lost 3 bases to trimming and J lost 4 bases, with 6 bases between them. This CDR3 spans 12 amino acids. CDR3 loop: CASSFGVETQYF. The CDR3 nucleotides read TGTGCCAGCAGCTTTGGGGTAGAGACCCAGTACTTC. Combining the CDR3 with reference TRBV7-9 and TRBJ2-5 gives the whole variable domain DTGVSQNPRHKITKRGQNVTFRCDPISEHNRLYWYRQTLGQGPEFLTYFQNEAQLEKSRLLSDRFSAERPKGSFSTLEIQRTEQGDSAMYLCASSFGVETQYFGPGTRLLVL.

The chain joins TRBV12-3 or TRBV12-4 to TRBJ1-1; 10 nucleotides agree with TRBD1. V was clipped by 1 base and J by 7 bases; unmatched bases: 3. The CDR3 spans 14 residues. For the CDR3, the DNA is TGTGCCAGCAGTTTAGGGACAGGGGGGATTGAAGCTTTCTTT. The encoded protein is CASSLGTGGIEAFF.

A few counts support this clonotype. The rearrangement uses TRBV20-1 and TRBJ2-5; TRBD1 aligns across 9 bases. From germline, CDR1 is DFQATT and CDR2 SNEGSKA (reference sequence). CDR3 size: 15 residues. The CDR3 region has the DNA TGCAGGGGTACCGCCCCGGGACAGGGAGGGGAGACCCAGTACTTC. Translating gives CRGTAPGQGGETQYF.

The chain links TRBV27 to TRBJ2-1, with a weak D call TRBD2 (5 bases). Trimming cost V 5 bases and J 9 bases, with 20 bases left between them. CDR3 length: 15 residues. CDR1 MNHEY and CDR2 SMNVEV come from the germline V gene (reference sequence). The CDR3 nucleotides read TGTGCCAGCAGTCCCACTAGTTATGACGGGCGTGAGCAGTTCTTC. Its protein product is CASSPTSYDGREQFF.

The sample holds many counts of this clonotype. This chain links TRBV3-2 with TRBJ2-1; the DNA was not used to check the table's D call, TRBD2. TRBV3-2 is assigned pseudogene status. The CDR3 spans 11 residues. The CDR3 DNA follows: TGTGCTGCGGGGGGGATCAATGAGCAGTTCTTC. Its translation: CAAGGINEQFF.

This clonotype was seen only a few times. This rearrangement joins TRBV11-2 to TRBJ2-1, with 12 nucleotides matching TRBD2. J lost 4 bases, V lost 3 bases, and 10 bases had no gene match. CDR3 size: 18 residues. Germline CDR1 SGHAT, CDR2 FQNNGV. The CDR3 loop reads CASSFSFASGGGYNEQFF. The CDR3 region has the DNA TGTGCCAGCAGCTTCTCCTTCGCTAGCGGGGGGGGGTACAATGAGCAGTTCTTC.

The sample holds a few counts of this clonotype. V is TRBV30 and J is TRBJ2-2, with unresolved D. Trimming pared 1 base from V and 3 bases from J, leaving 6 bases between. This CDR3 is 13 amino acids long. Per the germline V gene, CDR1 is GTSNPN and CDR2 is SVGIG (reference sequence). CDR3 DNA sequence: TGTGCCTGGAGTGGCTTTGACACCGGGGAGCTGTTTTTT. This encodes CAWSGFDTGELFF.

This clonotype was detected only a few times. V and J are TRBV29-1 and TRBJ2-7, with 7 bases that match TRBD1. The germline CDR1 and CDR2 sequences are SQVTM and ANQGSEA. CDR3 length: 14 residues. V trimming: 7 bases; J trimming: 1 base; junction bases outside the gene matches: 10. The CDR3 spells CSATTGVTSYEQYF. CDR3 in DNA: TGCAGCGCAACAACAGGGGTCACGTCCTACGAGCAGTACTTC.

This clonotype appeared a few times. The genes are TRBV3-1 and TRBJ2-7; the match to TRBD1 covers 8 bases. Germline V gene data show CDR1 as LGHDT and CDR2 as YNNKEL (reference sequence). Trimming removed 0 bases from V and 3 bases from J; junction bases left unmatched: 7. The CDR3 extends over 16 amino acids. The DNA of the CDR3 is TGTGCCAGCAGCCAAGATGTCGACAGGGGCTTCTACGAGCAGTACTTC. It translates to CASSQDVDRGFYEQYF.

The chain links TRBV19 to TRBJ1-5, with TRBD1 matching over 7 bases. Per the germline V gene, CDR1 is LNHDA and CDR2 is SQIVND (reference sequence). Trimming at V came to 5 bases and at J to 0 bases, leaving 1 base not matched to a gene. This CDR3 spans 14 amino acids. The CDR3, as DNA: TGTGCCAGTAGTCAGGGGGGTAGCAATCAGCCCCAGCATTTT. Translation gives CASSQGGSNQPQHF. The full variable domain, rest sourced from reference TRBV19 and TRBJ1-5, is DGGITQSPKYLFRKEGQNVTLSCEQNLNHDAMYWYRQDPGQGLRLIYYSQIVNDFQKGDIAEGYSVSREKKESFPLTVTSAQKNPTAFYLCASSQGGSNQPQHFGDGTRLSIL.

As regards this clonotype: At one end the junction does not follow the germline gene, possibly because of a read error. The chain has TRBV28 and TRBJ2-1; D not resolved. Germline CDR1 is MDHEN and CDR2 is SYDVKM. The CDR3 contains 11 residues. CDR3 sequence: CASRLRNEQSF. The CDR3 coding sequence is TGTGCCAGCAGACTGAGGAATGAGCAGTCCTTC.

The CDR3 loop is CASSLVGGGPEAFF. The CDR3 coding sequence is TGTGCCAGCAGCTTGGTAGGTGGGGGCCCTGAAGCTTTCTTT. The chain couples TRBV11-2 to TRBJ1-1; D possibly corresponds to TRBD1 (6 bases). CDR1 SGHAT and CDR2 FQNNGV come from the germline V gene. Trimming stripped 3 bases from V and 6 bases from J, with 14 bases between. This CDR3 contains 14 residues.

This clonotype came up many times. The CDR3 DNA reads TGTGCCAGCATCCTTAGCGGGAGTAGCCCCAAGCCCTACAATGAGCAGTTCTTC. Encoded protein: CASILSGSSPKPYNEQFF. The V gene is TRBV7-3, the J gene TRBJ2-1; 9 bases are a match to TRBD2. Looked up from germline, CDR1 is SGHTA and CDR2 is FQGTGA. CDR3 length: 18 residues. Germline trimming cut 7 bases from V and 2 bases from J; bases unmatched to any gene: 15.